Shown below are 9 T cell receptor beta chains from a single sample sequenced in a study of cytomegalovirus exposure and HLA in healthy donors. PCR involved 60 Vbeta and 13 Jbeta primers. The assay was immunoSEQ multiplex PCR, and TCRdb's table has in-frame clones only and misses some. The profile shows 150,000 to 200,000 clones, about four fifths of them singletons. The sample consisted of PBMCs. These receptors came from a woman aged 50 to 60 in good health and CMV-seronegative.

J is TRBJ1-5 and V is TRBV28; a weak D match, TRBD1 (5 bases). Trimming cost V 3 bases and J 2 bases, with 17 bases left between them. The CDR3 runs 17 residues. Germline V gene lookup returns CDR1 MDHEN and CDR2 SYDVKM. The CDR3 region is CASSLFGQGRGNQPQHF. The CDR3 nucleotides read TGTGCCAGCAGTTTGTTCGGGCAGGGTAGGGGCAATCAGCCCCAGCATTTT.

This sequence joins TRBV5-4 and TRBJ2-5, with 10 bases identical to TRBD2. CDR3 size: 14 residues. V lost 4 bases, J lost 4 bases, and 4 bases stayed unmatched. Germline-derived CDR1 and CDR2 are SGHNT and YYREEE (reference sequence). CDR3 DNA: TGTGCCAGCAGCCCCCGGACTAGCGGAGAGACCCAGTACTTC. Translated, it gives CASSPRTSGETQYF.

J is TRBJ1-2 and V is TRBV29-1; D is possibly TRBD1 (5 bases). The CDR3 is made up of 12 amino acids. V was pared by 6 bases and J by 1 base, with 9 bases between. Germline-derived CDR1 and CDR2 are SQVTM and ANQGSEA. CDR3 DNA: TGCAGCGTACGGACATATAACTATGGCTACACCTTC. Its protein is CSVRTYNYGYTF.

The chain joins TRBV2 to TRBJ2-5; D may be TRBD2 (6 bases). This CDR3 is 12 amino acids long. Trimming pared 5 bases from V and 8 bases from J, leaving 12 bases between. Germline CDR1 and CDR2: SNHLY and FYNNEI. CDR3: CASSRELETQYF. In DNA, the CDR3 is TGTGCCAGCAGTCGGGAGCTCGAAACCCAGTACTTC.

V is TRBV7-6 and J is TRBJ2-5; no reliable D call. V dropped 4 bases and J dropped 1 base, with 7 bases sitting between them. This CDR3 has 13 amino acids. Germline V gene sequence: CDR1 SGHVS, CDR2 FNYEAQ. The CDR3 spells CASSSPPQETQYF. CDR3 coding DNA: TGTGCCAGCAGCTCCCCTCCCCAAGAGACCCAGTACTTC.

The chain carries TRBV19 and TRBJ2-3, with TRBD2 identical over 11 bases. The ends lost 5 bases at V and 4 bases at J; junction bases unmatched: 2. CDR1 LNHDA and CDR2 SQIVND come from the germline V gene (reference sequence). The CDR3 totals 14 residues. CDR3 sequence reads: CASSWGLAADTQYF. The CDR3, as DNA: TGTGCCAGTAGTTGGGGACTAGCGGCAGATACGCAGTATTTT.

The chain uses TRBV7-2 and TRBJ2-1, with 9 bases lining up with TRBD2. CDR1 is SGHTA, CDR2 FQGNSA, per germline. This CDR3 contains 14 residues. V gave up 1 base and J gave up 10 bases; unmatched junction bases: 5. The CDR3 reads CASSLDSAGGEQFF. The CDR3, as DNA: TGTGCCAGCAGCTTAGATTCGGCGGGGGGGGAGCAGTTCTTC.

The chain links TRBV5-1 to TRBJ1-3; D is perhaps TRBD1 (6 bases). Trimming stripped 2 bases from V and 1 base from J, with 19 bases between. Germline CDR1 reads SGHRS; CDR2 reads YFSETQ. The CDR3 is 18 residues long. The CDR3 nucleotides read TGCGCCAGCAGCTTTACAATCCTGGGCAGGGGTTCTGGAAACACCATATATTTT. Encoded protein: CASSFTILGRGSGNTIYF.

To note about this clone: One end of the junction varies from germline; a read error may be responsible. This rearrangement joins TRBV7-9 to TRBJ1-1, with D unresolved. The germline V gene has CDR1 SEHNR and CDR2 FQNEAQ (reference sequence). This CDR3 comprises 14 residues. CDR3 in DNA: TGTTCCAGCAGCTTAGGGCTCATGAACACTGAAGCTTTCTTT. Amino acids: CSSSLGLMNTEAFF.